Described below is a single T cell receptor beta chain sequence and its context. These data belong to a study of regulatory T cells in long-lasting Graves disease. iRepertoire HTBI primers and Arm-PCR of CDR3 regions built TCR beta libraries. MiXCR was run by TCRdb on the multiplex PCR reads, yielding one entry per CDR3 protein. The data contain hundreds of thousands of distinct CDR3 sequences, roughly 12% of them singletons. Per germline, CDR1 LNHDA and CDR2 SQIVND (reference sequence). This CDR3 is built from 16 residues. Losses at the gene ends were 9 bases for V and 0 bases for J; bases not matched to a gene: 8. The time point: newly diagnosed GD, antithyroid drugs for less than 3 months. PBMC-derived RNA was used for the TCR library. A further study also used this sample, focusing on T cells in Graves' hyperthyroidism and ophthalmopathy.

The chain carries TRBV19 and TRBJ2-1; 10 bases fit TRBD2. The source of this sequence is a man aged 25-40 years with Graves disease. This material consisted of peripheral blood mononuclear cells (PBMCs), taken at new diagnosis, from a patient treated with antithyroid drugs. The CDR3 region is CASSRLAGNSYNEQFF. In DNA, the CDR3 is TGTGCCAGCTCGCGACTAGCGGGCAACTCCTACAATGAGCAGTTCTTC.